Below, 20 T cell receptor beta chains from the same sample are listed, as sequenced in a study of PD-1 blockade in classical Hodgkin lymphoma. Every one of the patients relapsed after autologous stem cell transplantation (brentuximab vedotin exposure was variable). Using immunoSEQ multiplex PCR, the repertoire was profiled, and TCRdb retains in-frame clones only, with some absent. This sample has about 100,000 clones; 70% to 90% occur once, and the top ten carry just under 20%. Sample: peripheral blood mononuclear cells (PBMCs), taken before the second cycle of nivolumab. These receptors all stem from a human donor with classical Hodgkin lymphoma.

This chain connects TRBV27 to TRBJ1-3; D is uncertain. The CDR3 length is 16 residues. Trimming removed 1 base at V and 0 bases at J, with 10 bases between. Germline V lookup: CDR1 MNHEY, CDR2 SMNVEV (reference sequence). The CDR3 DNA reads TGTGCCAGCAGTTTATTAGGACCGGGCTCTGGAAACACCATATATTTT. Translation gives CASSLLGPGSGNTIYF.

This clone showed up just once. The chain joins TRBV5-1 to TRBJ1-2; 7 nucleotides line up with TRBD1. The V gene end was trimmed by 0 bases and the J gene end by 4 bases; junction bases not matched to a gene: 9. Germline V CDR1 and CDR2: SGHRS, YFSETQ. The CDR3 spans 16 residues. The CDR3 DNA reads TGCGCCAGCAGCTTGGCAGGGGGTGGTTTGAGCTATGGCTACACCTTC. It is translated as CASSLAGGGLSYGYTF.

This rearrangement joins TRBV11-3 to TRBJ2-3; 7 positions agree with TRBD1. CDR3 length equals 15 residues. Germline V gene sequence: CDR1 SGHNT, CDR2 YENEEA. Unmatched junction bases numbered 4, after V lost 2 bases and J lost 2 bases. The CDR3 nucleotides read TGTGCCAGCAGCTTATTGGGACAGTCCACAGATACGCAGTATTTT. As protein: CASSLLGQSTDTQYF.

This chain joins TRBV5-1 and TRBJ1-4; D unclear. V lost 2 bases and J lost 7, with 15 bases in between. Per the germline V gene, CDR1 is SGHRS and CDR2 is YFSETQ. The CDR3 consists of 15 residues. The CDR3 DNA follows: TGCGCCAGCAGCTTTGGAGTGGGCCCAAGTGAAAAACTGTTTTTT. As protein: CASSFGVGPSEKLFF.

The rearrangement uses TRBV7-9 and TRBJ2-3; TRBD2 might be the D (6 bases). Trimming cost V 5 bases and J 1 base, with 10 bases left between them. Germline V gives CDR1 SEHNR, CDR2 FQNEAQ (reference sequence). The CDR3 extends over 14 amino acids. CDR3 protein: CASSPPGGTDTQYF. The DNA for the CDR3 is TGTGCCAGCAGCCCCCCGGGGGGCACAGATACGCAGTATTTT.

The V gene is TRBV4-2, the J gene TRBJ2-1; 7 positions match TRBD2. With V trimmed by 1 base and J by 8 bases, 20 bases remained unmatched. CDR3 length: 19 amino acids. Germline V gene lookup returns CDR1 LGHNA and CDR2 YNFKEQ. This CDR3 reads CASSQVFPSSGLPRDEQFF. CDR3 nucleotide sequence: TGTGCCAGCAGCCAAGTTTTCCCCTCCTCGGGACTACCGCGCGATGAGCAGTTCTTC.

This chain joins TRBV4-1 and TRBJ2-7; 9 bases line up with TRBD1. The CDR3 has 15 amino acids. The junction had 11 bases not matched to a gene; V was cut back by 4 bases and J by 7 bases. Germline CDR1 and CDR2: MGHRA and YSYEKL. The CDR3: CASSRYRDREVEQYF. CDR3 DNA: TGCGCCAGCAGCCGTTACCGGGACAGGGAGGTTGAGCAGTACTTC.

The J gene is TRBJ2-2, the V gene TRBV19; 14 bases are shared with TRBD2. V dropped 8 bases and J dropped 6; count of bases not matched to a gene: 8. CDR3 length equals 16 residues. The V gene's germline CDR1 is LNHDA and CDR2 SQIVND (reference sequence). CDR3 residues: CASGRLAGGPSGELFF. DNA of the CDR3: TGTGCCAGTGGAAGACTAGCGGGAGGGCCTTCCGGGGAGCTGTTTTTT.

The chain is built from TRBV29-1 and TRBJ2-5; D is undetermined. Looked up from germline, CDR1 is SQVTM and CDR2 is ANQGSEA. Trimming pared 4 bases from V and 5 bases from J, leaving 26 bases between. The CDR3 sequence is 17 residues long. The CDR3 DNA is TGCAGCGTTGTTGGCGGTCAGATCACGGTGGTAGAGGAGACCCAGTACTTC. It translates to CSVVGGQITVVEETQYF.

This chain uses TRBV13 with TRBJ2-3; 7 nucleotides align to TRBD2. Germline values: CDR1 PRHDT, CDR2 FYEKMQ (reference sequence). Trimming at V came to 4 bases and at J to 2 bases, leaving 6 bases not matched to a gene. This CDR3 has 15 residues. The CDR3 loop is CASSSGEGFTDTQYF. CDR3 in DNA: TGTGCCAGCAGCTCCGGGGAGGGTTTCACAGATACGCAGTATTTT.

The chain employs TRBV7-8 and TRBJ2-3; D gene ambiguous. V gave up 5 bases and J gave up 1 base, with 13 bases separating them. The CDR3 is 15 residues long. CDR1 is SGHVS and CDR2 is FQNEAQ in the germline V gene. CDR3 bases: TGTGCCAGCAGCCCCAAGAGAGGTCGCACAGATACGCAGTATTTT. Its translation: CASSPKRGRTDTQYF.

This chain connects TRBV5-4 to TRBJ2-2; D could derive from TRBD1 or TRBD2 (6 bases each). The V gene lost 7 bases and the J gene lost 7 bases, with 17 bases spanning the gap. The CDR3 contains 14 residues. Germline assignment: CDR1 SGHNT and CDR2 YYREEE (reference sequence). The CDR3 protein is CASRRGAEIGELFF. The CDR3 DNA reads as TGTGCCAGCCGGAGGGGGGCGGAAATCGGGGAGCTGTTTTTT. Combining the CDR3 with reference TRBV5-4 and TRBJ2-2 gives the whole variable domain ETGVTQSPTHLIKTRGQQVTLRCSSQSGHNTVSWYQQALGQGPQFIFQYYREEENGRGNFPPRFSGLQFPNYSSELNVNALELDDSALYLCASRRGAEIGELFFGEGSRLTVL.

The V and J genes are TRBV5-1 and TRBJ2-1; D is perhaps TRBD1 or TRBD2 (5 bases each). The CDR3 sequence is 15 residues long. Germline CDR1 SGHRS, CDR2 YFSETQ. Trimming cost V 0 bases and J 3 bases, with 10 bases left between them. CDR3 nucleotides: TGCGCCAGCAGCTTGGGGGAGACAGACTACAATGAGCAGTTCTTC. It is translated as CASSLGETDYNEQFF.

This clone was counted a single time. Here the CDR3 DNA reads TGTGCCAGCAGCTTTAGTTTGGGGGAGAACACTGAAGCTTTCTTT. Residues: CASSFSLGENTEAFF. This sequence joins TRBV7-6 and TRBJ1-1; D may be TRBD1 (5 bases). Germline lookup yields CDR1 SGHVS and CDR2 FNYEAQ. The CDR3 length is 15 residues. With 3 bases removed from V and 1 base from J, the gap between germline ends came to 12 bases. Variable domain in full (rest from reference TRBV7-6 and TRBJ1-1): GAGVSQSPRYKVTKRGQDVALRCDPISGHVSLYWYRQALGQGPEFLTYFNYEAQQDKSGLPNDRFSAERPEGSISTLTIQRTEQRDSAMYRCASSFSLGENTEAFFGQGTRLTVV.

The chain links TRBV6-6 to TRBJ1-1, with a weak D call TRBD1 (5 bases). V was shortened by 2 bases and J by 4 bases, with 14 bases between the two germline ends. The V gene's germline CDR1 is MNHNY and CDR2 SVGAGI (reference sequence). The CDR3 contains 15 residues. Here the CDR3 DNA reads TGTGCCAGCAGTTACGGGGCAGGTTTGGGCACTGAAGCTTTCTTT. This translates into CASSYGAGLGTEAFF.

This rearrangement joins TRBV9 to TRBJ2-1; D unclear. V shed 4 bases and J shed 5 bases, with 10 bases lying between them. Germline CDR1 SGDLS, CDR2 YYNGEE. This CDR3 is built from 13 residues. The CDR3 DNA reads as TGTGCCAGCAGCCCGACCCTTAACAATGAGCAGTTCTTC. Translating gives CASSPTLNNEQFF.

This clone was seen more than once but under ten times. The chain links TRBV5-6 to TRBJ2-2; a weak D match, TRBD2 (5 bases). In germline, CDR1 is SGHDT, CDR2 YYEEEE. Trimming left V 0 bases short and J 2 bases short, with 14 bases between. CDR3 size: 17 residues. CDR3 nucleotides: TGTGCCAGCAGCTTGGGCAGTGGGAGTCGTAACACCGGGGAGCTGTTTTTT. As protein: CASSLGSGSRNTGELFF.

This chain links TRBV19 with TRBJ1-2, with TRBD1 matching 7 bases. The V segment lost 3 bases and the J segment 8 bases; nucleotides outside the gene matches: 9. Germline V gives CDR1 LNHDA, CDR2 SQIVND (reference sequence). This CDR3 has 14 residues. As DNA, the CDR3 is TGTGCCAGTAGTATCGGCGGACAGGATGGGGGCTACACCTTC. It specifies CASSIGGQDGGYTF.

The J gene is TRBJ1-1, the V gene TRBV9; D remains ambiguous. V lost 0 bases and J 4 bases, leaving 4 bases between the germline ends. The CDR3 extends over 12 amino acids. Looked up from germline, CDR1 is SGDLS and CDR2 is YYNGEE. In nucleotides, the CDR3 is TGTGCCAGCAGCGTAGTGGCCACTGAAGCTTTCTTT. Residues: CASSVVATEAFF.

The gene calls are TRBV2 and TRBJ2-5; D possibly corresponds to TRBD2 (5 bases). The CDR3 length is 11 residues. CDR1 is SNHLY and CDR2 is FYNNEI in the germline V gene. Trimming pared 4 bases from V and 5 bases from J, leaving 5 bases between. The CDR3 spells CASSGEETQYF. The CDR3 DNA reads as TGTGCCAGCAGTGGGGAGGAGACCCAGTACTTC.